The present T cell receptor beta chain was sequenced within a study of blood T cells in healthy people across ages (dated by TCRdb to 2014 to 2015). As for the study more broadly: In model experiments, template switching captured roughly one uniquely barcoded TCR beta cDNA molecule for every two T cells. To track age-related changes in TCR beta repertoire diversity, the study relied on deep sequencing normalized with unique cDNA molecular identifiers. The study analyzed two additional independent replicas of 1 million unique cDNA reads from the same blood draw for two donors, one aged 18 to 29 and one aged 80 or older. Donors of different ages were randomly distributed across sequencing lanes to avoid experimental bias. Four age groups were formed from the donors: young (average around 15 years), middle-aged (approximately 39), aged (62) and long-lived (roughly 88). Study-wide findings and limitations: Observed TCR beta diversity per million T cells fell roughly linearly with age, and a significant reduction was already apparent by age about 36. Estimates of total diversity from one million sequenced T cells were regarded as lower bounds and underestimates. Compared with the aged group, the long-lived group had more naive CD4+ T cells, fewer expanded clones and increased TCR diversity, a pattern suggesting age selection. Donor CMV infection status was unknown, potentially confounding age-related changes in expanded clonotypes. Bulk unsorted PBMC profiling prevented conclusive comparison of naive and antigen-experienced compartments. A strong correlation was found between observed TCR beta diversity and the percentage of naive T cells measured by flow cytometry.

Libraries were prepared through 5' RACE. Sequencing took place on an Illumina HiSeq 2500. A second PCR of 7 to 11 cycles was performed with a sample-barcoded 5' primer and a J-beta primer mix. A template-switch 5' adaptor carrying 12 random nucleotides introduced a unique molecular identifier onto each TCR beta cDNA molecule. Each sample yielded at least 2.5 million CDR3-containing paired-end reads. First-strand cDNA was synthesized from all RNA with the Mint cDNA synthesis kit, primed by a TRBC-specific oligonucleotide. Following uracil-DNA glycosylase treatment, a first 18-cycle PCR with universal primers M1SS and BC2_uni_R was performed on all cDNA. In the authors' own workflow: For normalization, 1 million high-quality reads were randomly selected from each sample, with every read carrying a distinct molecular identifier. Reads with shared molecular identifiers were discarded instead of being binned into consensus sequences. MiTCR, with a Q25 quality threshold and the strictest error-elimination algorithm, was used for CDR3 identification, clonotype clustering and error correction. A nonparametric unseen species model with Euler transformation was used to estimate a lower bound on total TCR beta diversity. TCRdb's own reprocessing of the public reads used fastp at Q25 and MiXCR and kept productive beta chains. Duplicate CDR3 protein sequences are folded into a single record with the most common DNA and genes. The V and J calls shown here were made by TCRdb, not taken from the authors' results. The sample table contains more than 800,000 distinct CDR3 sequences; only one count was recorded for 45% of them. 15% to 20% of the sample comes from the top ten.

With respect to this clonotype: Its antigen is currently not known. Within one base of it there is no much larger clone, and no base qualities were kept.

The CDR1 and CDR2 encoded by the germline V gene are SGHRS and YFSETQ. The CDR3 has 15 amino acids, counting the end cysteine and phenylalanine. The only DNA kept is the CDR3, 45 bases in frame from the first base. Deletion took 3 bases off V and 3 bases off J, with a span of 14 bases between the germline ends. Systemically healthy Caucasian individuals from Russia, some 40 in total and aged roughly 6 to 95 years, were included as donors. Each donor gave ten milliliters of peripheral blood, collected into EDTA-treated Vacutainer tubes. Ficoll-Paque density-gradient centrifugation was used to isolate PBMCs, with at least 6 million per sample. Total RNA was extracted from PBMCs with Trizol reagent, with at least 6 micrograms obtained per sample. For every donor, flow cytometry on a PBMC aliquot measured the percentage of naive CD45RAhigh/CD27high T cells.

In this chain, TRBV5-1 is recombined with TRBJ2-3; a tentative D call is TRBD1 (6 bases match). Sequenced: blood. The receptor was derived from a woman aged 60 to 75 in good health. The CDR3 region reads CASSSESQGTDTQYF. The nucleotide sequence reads as follows: TGCGCCAGCAGCTCGGAATCCCAGGGGACAGATACGCAGTATTTT.